A single sample is the source of the 22 T cell receptor beta chains below, sequenced in a study of T cell repertoires in cytomegalovirus infection. Each CDR3 protein is one row after TCRdb ran MiXCR on the reads. The sample has 150,000 to 200,000 distinct CDR3 sequences; approximately 19% are singletons. Sequenced input: PBMCs. These TCRs come from a human donor in good health (CMV status not recorded). Some clones in this sample may be carry-over from other donors' samples.

A few counts support this clonotype. The chain has TRBV29-1 and TRBJ1-1, with D unresolved. The CDR3 extends over 12 amino acids. CDR1 and CDR2 from the germline V gene are SQVTM and ANQGSEA. Trimming stripped 3 bases from V and 3 bases from J, with 8 bases between. The DNA for the CDR3 is TGCAGCGTTGAGGGGTTCTACACTGAAGCTTTCTTT. Protein product: CSVEGFYTEAFF. The full variable domain, in which reference TRBV29-1 and TRBJ1-1 provide the parts outside the CDR3, is SAVISQKPSRDICQRGTSLTIQCQVDSQVTMMFWYRQQPGQSLTLIATANQGSEATYESGFVIDKFPISRPNLTFSTLTVSNMSPEDSSIYLCSVEGFYTEAFFGQGTRLTVV.

This rearrangement joins TRBV7-4 to TRBJ1-4; D perhaps matches TRBD1 (6 bases). The CDR3 covers 13 residues. Germline assignment: CDR1 SGHVT and CDR2 SQSDAQ. Between the trimmed V and J ends, which lost 8 bases and 7 bases, there was a span of 14 bases. CDR3 sequence (DNA): TGTGCCAGCGGGACACCCGGCACTGAAAAACTGTTTTTT. It is translated as CASGTPGTEKLFF.

This clonotype was seen a few times. The chain combines TRBV29-1 with TRBJ1-2; 9 nucleotides agree with TRBD1. The CDR3 extends over 14 amino acids. J lost 0 bases, V lost 4 bases, and 3 bases had no gene match. Germline V lookup: CDR1 SQVTM, CDR2 ANQGSEA. CDR3 coding DNA: TGCAGCGTTGTAGGGACAGGGTCTAACTATGGCTACACCTTC. Translated, it gives CSVVGTGSNYGYTF.

This clonotype was recorded many times. The rearrangement joins TRBV7-2 to TRBJ2-1; tentatively, D is TRBD1 (5 bases). The germline V gene encodes CDR1 SGHTA and CDR2 FQGNSA. V was pared by 0 bases and J by 7 bases, with 19 bases between. The CDR3 length is 17 residues. The CDR3 DNA reads as TGTGCCAGCAGCTTAGCGCTCGCAGGGTCCGTAAGGAATGAGCAGTTCTTC. Its protein product is CASSLALAGSVRNEQFF.

There are a few counts of this clonotype. This chain connects TRBV12-3 or TRBV12-4 to TRBJ2-7; the match to TRBD2 covers 11 bases. The ends lost 6 bases at V and 2 bases at J; junction bases unmatched: 18. There are 19 residues in the CDR3. CDR3 sequence reads: CASSPYGTSGKGGAYEQYF. CDR3 sequence (DNA): TGTGCCAGCAGCCCCTACGGGACTAGCGGTAAGGGGGGGGCCTACGAGCAGTACTTC.

This clonotype was detected a few times. The J gene is TRBJ2-2, the V gene TRBV9, with 7 bases that match TRBD2. Germline V gene sequence: CDR1 SGDLS, CDR2 YYNGEE. Unmatched junction bases numbered 6, after V lost 1 base and J lost 3 bases. CDR3 length: 16 residues. Written as DNA, the CDR3 is TGTGCCAGCAGCGTATCCCGGGGGAGGGACACCGGGGAGCTGTTTTTT. Protein sequence: CASSVSRGRDTGELFF.

This clonotype was detected a few times. The CDR3 here is CASSSGLAGGETQYF. CDR3 nucleotide sequence: TGTGCCAGCAGCTCCGGACTAGCGGGGGGTGAGACCCAGTACTTC. The genes are TRBV5-4 and TRBJ2-5; 14 positions agree with TRBD2. In germline, CDR1 is SGHNT, CDR2 YYREEE (reference sequence). This CDR3 comprises 15 residues. The V segment lost 3 bases and the J segment 5 bases; nucleotides outside the gene matches: 3.

The chain carries TRBV28 and TRBJ2-5; weak D call: TRBD2 (5 bases). Germline CDR1 reads MDHEN; CDR2 reads SYDVKM. The CDR3 loop spans 14 amino acids. V was trimmed by 8 bases and J by 2 bases, leaving 15 bases between them. This CDR3 reads CASGPSGGQETQYF. The CDR3 DNA follows: TGTGCCAGCGGCCCTTCGGGCGGGCAAGAGACCCAGTACTTC.

Worth noting for this clonotype: A much bigger clone sits one base away, suggesting this may be a read error. V is TRBV4-1 and J is TRBJ2-7, with D maybe TRBD2 (5 bases). The CDR3 is 16 amino acids. Germline V gene sequence: CDR1 MGHRA, CDR2 YSYEKL. CDR3 sequence (DNA): TGCGCCAGCAGACAAGATTTGGCTAGCTGGCCCTACGAGCAGTACTTC. As protein: CASRQDLASWPYEQYF.

This clonotype was detected a few times. The genes are TRBV4-3 and TRBJ2-1; TRBD2 agrees at 10 bases. Germline CDR1 and CDR2: LGHNA and YSLEER. V lost 3 bases to trimming and J lost 9 bases; unmatched junction nucleotides: 5. This CDR3 is built from 14 residues. The DNA of the CDR3 is TGCGCCAGCAGCCAGGAAGCGGGAGGGGTTGAGCAGTTCTTC. This translates into CASSQEAGGVEQFF.

This chain links TRBV19 with TRBJ2-5; D gene ambiguous. The V and J ends lost 1 base and 6 bases respectively, with 9 bases between them. Germline V CDR1 and CDR2: LNHDA, SQIVND (reference sequence). The CDR3 is made up of 13 amino acids. CDR3 DNA sequence: TGTGCCAGTAGTATAGGAGTGGGAAAGACCCAGTACTTC. Translating it yields CASSIGVGKTQYF.

The chain couples TRBV6-5 to TRBJ2-5; 9 bases align to TRBD1. V lost 2 bases, J lost 0 bases, and 4 bases stayed unmatched. CDR1 and CDR2 from the germline V gene are MNHEY and SVGAGI. The CDR3 consists of 16 residues. The CDR3 sequence is CASSYRGTGNQETQYF. In nucleotides, the CDR3 is TGTGCCAGCAGTTACCGGGGGACAGGGAACCAAGAGACCCAGTACTTC.

The chain links TRBV15 to TRBJ1-1; D unclear. This CDR3 is built from 15 residues. Germline V gives CDR1 LNHNV, CDR2 YYDKDF (reference sequence). Trimming pared 0 bases from V and 5 bases from J, leaving 13 bases between. For the CDR3, the DNA is TGTGCCACCAGCAGAGATCTAGGCCTGGGGACTGAAGCTTTCTTT. It encodes CATSRDLGLGTEAFF.

The chain joins TRBV7-6 to TRBJ2-5, with TRBD2 matching over 10 bases. The V gene's germline CDR1 is SGHVS and CDR2 FNYEAQ. V shed 4 bases, J shed 5 bases, and the junction held 7 bases outside the gene matches. The CDR3 consists of 15 residues. CDR3 region: CASSSQSGRGETQYF. CDR3 bases: TGTGCCAGCAGCTCGCAGAGCGGGAGGGGGGAGACCCAGTACTTC. The variable domain in full, with the rest retrieved from reference TRBV7-6 and TRBJ2-5, is GAGVSQSPRYKVTKRGQDVALRCDPISGHVSLYWYRQALGQGPEFLTYFNYEAQQDKSGLPNDRFSAERPEGSISTLTIQRTEQRDSAMYRCASSSQSGRGETQYFGPGTRLLVL.

This sequence joins TRBV2 and TRBJ1-1; D gene ambiguous. The CDR3 sequence is 13 residues long. CDR1 and CDR2 (germline): SNHLY, FYNNEI. V shed 4 bases and J shed 1 base, with 7 bases lying between them. The CDR3 spells CASSGGWNTEAFF. CDR3 nucleotide sequence: TGTGCCAGCAGTGGAGGTTGGAACACTGAAGCTTTCTTT.

The chain joins TRBV5-4 to TRBJ1-2, with D uncertain. Germline values: CDR1 SGHNT, CDR2 YYREEE (reference sequence). V lost 5 bases and J 2 bases, leaving 13 bases between the germline ends. The CDR3 has 14 residues. CDR3 sequence (DNA): TGTGCCAGCAGTACAGTACACAGCAACTATGGCTACACCTTC. Protein sequence: CASSTVHSNYGYTF.

This clonotype was counted many times. The V gene is TRBV7-8, the J gene TRBJ2-7, with D possibly matching TRBD2 (6 bases). The CDR3 sequence is 19 residues long. Germline CDR1 SGHVS, CDR2 FQNEAQ. The V gene lost 2 bases and the J gene lost 0 bases, with 23 bases spanning the gap. CDR3 coding DNA: TGTGCCAGCAGCTTAAGTTCACGAACTAGCACATCCTTCTCCTACGAGCAGTACTTC. Translating it yields CASSLSSRTSTSFSYEQYF.

This chain connects TRBV29-1 to TRBJ2-3, with D possibly being TRBD1 (6 bases). CDR3 length: 14 residues. Trimming shortened V by 2 bases and J by 6 bases, and 15 bases separated the two germline ends. Germline V gene data show CDR1 as SQVTM and CDR2 as ANQGSEA. This CDR3 is CSVEPLTGPDTQYF. The CDR3 DNA reads TGCAGCGTTGAACCGCTGACAGGCCCCGATACGCAGTATTTT.

This clonotype was observed a few times. The genes are TRBV7-9 and TRBJ2-5; D is possibly TRBD1 or TRBD2 (5 bases each). V was clipped by 5 bases and J by 2 bases, with 12 bases between them. Germline CDR1 is SEHNR and CDR2 is FQNEAQ (reference sequence). The CDR3 runs to 14 residues. The CDR3 loop is CASSTRDGQETQYF. CDR3 sequence (DNA): TGTGCCAGCAGCACCCGGGACGGACAAGAGACCCAGTACTTC. The full variable domain, its missing parts supplied by reference TRBV7-9 and TRBJ2-5, is DTGVSQNPRHKITKRGQNVTFRCDPISEHNRLYWYRQTLGQGPEFLTYFQNEAQLEKSRLLSDRFSAERPKGSFSTLEIQRTEQGDSAMYLCASSTRDGQETQYFGPGTRLLVL.

This clonotype was found many times. The rearrangement joins TRBV7-2 to TRBJ2-3; TRBD2 matches at 11 bases. Losses at the gene ends were 5 bases for V and 6 bases for J; bases not matched to a gene: 4. Germline V gene lookup returns CDR1 SGHTA and CDR2 FQGNSA. The CDR3 has 14 residues. The CDR3 protein is CASSKTSGIDTQYF. The CDR3 nucleotides read TGTGCCAGCAGCAAGACTAGCGGGATCGATACGCAGTATTTT. Complete variable domain (other parts from reference TRBV7-2 and TRBJ2-3): GAGVSQSPSNKVTEKGKDVELRCDPISGHTALYWYRQSLGQGLEFLIYFQGNSAPDKSGLPSDRFSAERTGGSVSTLTIQRTQQEDSAVYLCASSKTSGIDTQYFGPGTRLTVL.

This clonotype was counted only a few times. The chain employs TRBV7-9 and TRBJ2-1, with 8 bases lining up with TRBD2. V was clipped by 8 bases and J by 7 bases; unmatched bases: 4. In germline, CDR1 is SEHNR, CDR2 FQNEAQ (reference sequence). The length of the CDR3 is 12 residues. CDR3 sequence (DNA): TGTGCCAGCGGGAGCGGGAGTAATGAGCAGTTCTTC. Translation: CASGSGSNEQFF. The variable domain in full, completed from reference TRBV7-9 and TRBJ2-1, reads DTGVSQNPRHKITKRGQNVTFRCDPISEHNRLYWYRQTLGQGPEFLTYFQNEAQLEKSRLLSDRFSAERPKGSFSTLEIQRTEQGDSAMYLCASGSGSNEQFFGPGTRLTVL.

This clonotype was seen a handful of times. The chain uses TRBV20-1 and TRBJ2-1; 10 bases line up with TRBD2. V trimming: 6 bases; J trimming: 7 bases; junction bases outside the gene matches: 21. The CDR3 runs 18 residues. Per germline, CDR1 DFQATT and CDR2 SNEGSKA (reference sequence). The DNA for the CDR3 is TGCAGTGCAGTTTATATAGCGGGAGGACTCTCAAGGGCTAATGAGCAGTTCTTC. Its protein product is CSAVYIAGGLSRANEQFF.